This T cell receptor (beta chain) was retrieved from a study of cytomegalovirus exposure and HLA in healthy donors. The CDR3 length is 14 residues. The V gene's germline CDR1 is LGHNA and CDR2 YSLEER. Trimming cost V 2 bases and J 0 bases, with 7 bases left between them. Study findings and constraints: Later analysis identified a missense DCLRE1C variant that was linked to TCR beta V- and J-gene trimming. Among TCR beta chains, those listed as cytomegalovirus-associated numbered under 200. Associated with HLA alleles at 0.05 false discovery rate in a later analysis were some 16,000 TCR beta sequences. Immune exposure information comprised only CMV serostatus.

60 Vbeta and 13 Jbeta primers were used in PCR. Sequencing was performed with immunoSEQ multiplex PCR; in TCRdb, only in-frame clones are kept and a portion is missing. The specimen's table records 30,000 to 35,000 clones. A note on this clone: Its cognate antigen is unknown.

The chain combines TRBV4-3 with TRBJ1-1; D unclear. The TCR was taken from a man aged 35-49 years in good health and CMV-seronegative. Sequenced material: PBMCs. CDR3 in amino acids: CASSQTYMNTEAFF. CDR3 nucleotide sequence: TGCGCCAGCAGCCAAACGTACATGAACACTGAAGCTTTCTTT.